What follows are 7 T cell receptor beta chains derived from one specimen sequenced in a study of molecular identifiers for immune sequencing clone quantification. TCRdb reanalysed the PCR reads using MiXCR and keeps one entry per CDR3 protein. The sample consists of around 480,000 distinct CDR3 sequences, 20% to 25% of them appearing once. Material: naive CD8+ T cells from blood, with Jurkat cell RNA spiked in. Subset specified: FACS-sorted CD8+CD4-CCR7+CD45RA+ naive T cells. The receptor source for this set is a human donor in good health. Some libraries in this study had Jurkat cell RNA spiked in.

Of note for this clonotype: At one end, the junction sequence differs from germline, possibly due to a read error. CDR3 DNA sequence: TGTGCCAGCAGCTTAGCGCTAGGGGGGACCTACGAGCGGTACTTC. Translating it yields CASSLALGGTYERYF. The chain employs TRBV7-6 and TRBJ2-7; D possibly uses TRBD1 or TRBD2 (6 bases each). The germline V gene encodes CDR1 SGHVS and CDR2 FNYEAQ. There are 15 residues in the CDR3.

The table lists this clonotype with many counts. The chain carries TRBV5-6 and TRBJ1-1; tentatively, D is TRBD1 (5 bases). CDR1 is SGHDT, CDR2 YYEEEE, per germline. V lost 4 bases, J lost 5 bases, and 15 bases lay in between. The CDR3 spans 14 residues. CDR3 sequence (DNA): TGTGCCAGCAGCCAAGGCTGGGGGAATACTGAAGCTTTCTTT. Translated, it gives CASSQGWGNTEAFF.

The chain has TRBV7-9 and TRBJ2-2; the D is unclear. The germline V and J ends were trimmed by 5 bases and 5 bases, with 18 bases remaining between them. Germline lookup yields CDR1 SEHNR and CDR2 FQNEAQ (reference sequence). This CDR3 is built from 16 residues. CDR3 protein: CASSPTSQRRTGELFF. CDR3 sequence (DNA): TGTGCCAGCAGCCCTACATCTCAACGACGAACCGGGGAGCTGTTTTTT.

This clonotype was seen a few times. J is TRBJ1-2 and V is TRBV7-9; 8 positions agree with TRBD1. Germline-derived CDR1 and CDR2 are SEHNR and FQNEAQ (reference sequence). V gave up 3 bases and J gave up 4 bases; unmatched junction bases: 7. CDR3 length: 15 residues. The CDR3 coding sequence is TGTGCCAGCAGCTTGGAAACAGGGGGGTCCTATGGCTACACCTTC. Translated, it gives CASSLETGGSYGYTF.

The V gene is TRBV9, the J gene TRBJ1-1, with a tentative D call TRBD1 (5 bases). CDR1 and CDR2 from the germline V gene are SGDLS and YYNGEE. This CDR3 is built from 14 residues. The germline V and J ends were trimmed by 4 bases and 3 bases, with 13 bases remaining between them. The CDR3 loop is CASSTHTGDTEAFF. The DNA for the CDR3 is TGTGCCAGCAGCACCCATACAGGAGACACTGAAGCTTTCTTT.

This clonotype was seen only a few times. J is TRBJ2-1 and V is TRBV9; a weak D match, TRBD2 (5 bases). V lost 0 bases and J 2 bases, leaving 9 bases between the germline ends. The length of the CDR3 is 15 residues. Germline V gene lookup returns CDR1 SGDLS and CDR2 YYNGEE. The CDR3 DNA reads as TGTGCCAGCAGCGTAGTTGAGGGCGCCTACAATGAGCAGTTCTTC. The encoded protein is CASSVVEGAYNEQFF.

This clonotype was counted at least ten times. At one end, the junction sequence differs from germline, possibly due to a read error. The rearrangement joins TRBV30 to TRBJ2-1, with 7 bases matching TRBD2. Germline V lookup: CDR1 GTSNPN, CDR2 SVGIG (reference sequence). The CDR3 loop spans 10 amino acids. This CDR3 reads CAWSGGSVIF. CDR3 nucleotides: TGTGCCTGGAGTGGCGGGAGTGTAATCTTC.